A selection of T cell receptor beta chains follows, all from one sample in a study of OX40 agonist ivuxolimab in advanced cancers. Here immunoSEQ multiplex PCR was the method, and the copy in TCRdb shows in-frame clones only, minus some. Seen here are 65,000 or so clones, around 93% observed once, and the top ten hold around an eighth. The sample was CD4+ or CD8+ T cells sorted from blood, taken in a trial of the OX40 agonist ivuxolimab. The receptors were sampled from an adult with an advanced solid tumor such as melanoma, head and neck, liver or kidney cancer. Both conserved end residues are part of each CDR3. The order of the fields is clone size, J gene, V gene, D gene, CDR3 DNA, CDR3 protein. A D gene is named only where the DNA matches it firmly. Clone sizes are given selectively: once, few, many, or a class where the clone is expanded.

>-|TRBJ2-7|TRBV2|-
TGTGCCAGCAGTGACAGCGCCTACGAGCAGTACTTC
CASSDSAYEQYF
>-|TRBJ2-2|TRBV4-1|-
TGCGCCAGCAGCCAATGGGACGGGAGTGGCGCCGGGGAGCTGTTTTTT
CASSQWDGSGAGELFF
>-|TRBJ2-1|TRBV4-1|-
TGCGCCAGCAGCCAAAGTACAGGGACCTACAATGAGCAGTTCTTC
CASSQSTGTYNEQFF
>-|TRBJ2-7|TRBV9|-
TGTGCCAGCAGCCAAGGCCCCAGGTCCTCCTACGAGCAGTACTTC
CASSQGPRSSYEQYF
>-|TRBJ2-1|TRBV2|TRBD2
TGTGCCAGCAGTCCATTACTAGCGGATTTCTACAATGAGCAGTTCTTC
CASSPLLADFYNEQFF
>-|TRBJ2-5|TRBV7-9|TRBD1
TGTGCCAGCAGCTCTACCGGGACAGAGAAAGAGACCCAGTACTTC
CASSSTGTEKETQYF
>-|TRBJ1-4|TRBV15|TRBD1
TGTGCCACCAGCGGATGGACAGGAGCAACTAATGAAAAACTGTTTTTT
CATSGWTGATNEKLFF
>-|TRBJ1-2|TRBV10-3|-
TGTGCCATCAGTGAGTCTGTGACGTCCAACTATGGCTACACCTTC
CAISESVTSNYGYTF
>-|TRBJ2-7|TRBV5-4|-
TGTGCCAGCAGCTCAGTCCGGGACCCCTACGAGCAGTACTTC
CASSSVRDPYEQYF
>-|TRBJ2-1|TRBV6-5|TRBD2
TGTGCCAGCAGTTTCCTAGCGGGTGTCAATGAGCAGTTCTTC
CASSFLAGVNEQFF
>-|TRBJ2-1|TRBV5-1|TRBD2
TGCGCCAGCAGACCCGTAGCGGGAGGGCCGTTTAATGAGCAGTTCTTC
CASRPVAGGPFNEQFF
>-|TRBJ2-2|TRBV6-4|-
TGCGCCAGCAGGCAGAGAAACACCGGGGAGCTGTTTTTT
CASRQRNTGELFF
>once|TRBJ2-2|TRBV14|-
TGTGCCAGCAGCCAACGTTGGACTGGGAGAACCGGGGAGCTGTTTTTT
CASSQRWTGRTGELFF
>-|TRBJ2-2|TRBV6-1|-
TGTGCCAGCAGTGAAGATGGGGAAGCCGGGGAGCTGTTTTTT
CASSEDGEAGELFF
>-|TRBJ2-5|TRBV20-1|-
TGCAGTGCTGGCCACCAAGAGACCCAGTACTTC
CSAGHQETQYF
>-|TRBJ2-7|TRBV5-1|-
TGCGCCAGCAGGCGGCGGAGCGAGTCCTACGAGCAGTACTTC
CASRRRSESYEQYF
>-|TRBJ2-5|TRBV27|-
TGTGCCAGCAGTTTACTGGGCCTCCAAGAGACCCAGTACTTC
CASSLLGLQETQYF
>-|TRBJ2-7|TRBV4-1|TRBD1
TGCGCCAGCAGCCTGACAGGGGGCGATGACTACGAGCAGTACTTC
CASSLTGGDDYEQYF
>once|TRBJ1-4|TRBV7-6|TRBD1
TGTGCCAGCAGCACCAGACAGGGGGCAACTAATGAAAAACTGTTTTTT
CASSTRQGATNEKLFF
>-|TRBJ1-5|TRBV19|-
TGTGCCAGTAGTATAGAGGGTGTTTATCAGCCCCAGCATTTT
CASSIEGVYQPQHF
>-|TRBJ1-2|TRBV23-1|-
TGCGCCACCCAGTATGGCTACACCTTC
CATQYGYTF
>-|TRBJ2-7|TRBV5-6|-
TGTGCCAGCAGCTTAGTCAACAGGGAGCCCTCCTACGAGCAGTACTTC
CASSLVNREPSYEQYF
>few|TRBJ1-2|TRBV27|-
TGTGCCAGCACCCCGGGCGGGTTCGGCTATGGCTACACCTTC
CASTPGGFGYGYTF
>-|TRBJ2-5|TRBV7-9|-
TGTGCCAGCAGCTTAGATACGAAAGAGACCCAGTACTTC
CASSLDTKETQYF
>-|TRBJ2-1|TRBV7-8|-
TGTGCCAGCAGCCAAGCGGGCAGCTCCTACAATGAGCAGTTCTTC
CASSQAGSSYNEQFF
>few|TRBJ1-1|TRBV7-9|-
TGTGCCAGCAGCTTAGACGGCACTGAAGCTTTCTTT
CASSLDGTEAFF
>-|TRBJ2-3|TRBV4-3|-
TGCGCCAGCAGCCAAGCTGAGACGGGCACAGATACGCAGTATTTT
CASSQAETGTDTQYF
>-|TRBJ2-5|TRBV27|-
TGTGCCAGCATTTATGGGCGAACCCAGTACTTC
CASIYGRTQYF
>-|TRBJ1-5|TRBV6-5|-
TGTGCCAGCAGTCTCAGGGCTCCTCAGCCCCAGCATTTT
CASSLRAPQPQHF
>-|TRBJ1-5|TRBV6-6|-
TGTGCCAGCAGTTCAGGGTTGGGTAATCAGCCCCAGCATTTT
CASSSGLGNQPQHF
>-|TRBJ2-3|TRBV7-9|-
TGTGCCAGCAGCTACTCCTTAGCGGAGTACACAGATACGCAGTATTTT
CASSYSLAEYTDTQYF
>-|TRBJ1-2|TRBV7-6|-
TGTGCCAGCAGCAAAACGTTTTCCGGGTCTGGGGGCTACACCTTC
CASSKTFSGSGGYTF
>-|TRBJ1-1|TRBV19|-
TGTGCCAGTAAGAAGGGTTCTGGTGAAGCTTTCTTT
CASKKGSGEAFF
>-|TRBJ2-7|TRBV7-6|TRBD1
TGTGCCAGCAGCCTAGCGGACAGGGGGCGCGAGCAGTACTTC
CASSLADRGREQYF
>medium-sized|TRBJ2-1|TRBV28|TRBD1
TGTGCCAGCAGTGGGGACAGCCTCAATGAGCAGTTCTTC
CASSGDSLNEQFF
>-|TRBJ2-7|TRBV7-8|TRBD2
TGTGCCAGCAGCCCTCCGGGACTAGCGGGAGCCGAGCAGTACTTC
CASSPPGLAGAEQYF
>-|TRBJ2-7|TRBV4-1|-
TGCGCCAGCAGCCAAGAACCAGGGGTTTGGGAGCAGTACTTC
CASSQEPGVWEQYF
>-|TRBJ2-4|TRBV27|TRBD1
TGTGCCAGCAGTTTCAACCGGGACAGCGTCATTCAGTACTTC
CASSFNRDSVIQYF
>-|TRBJ2-1|TRBV27|TRBD2
TGTGCCAGCAGTTTCAATAGCGGGCTCTACAATGAGCAGTTCTTC
CASSFNSGLYNEQFF
>-|TRBJ1-1|TRBV6-5|-
TGTGCCAGCAGTTACGGGTCAGGGGCAGGCACTGAAGCTTTCTTT
CASSYGSGAGTEAFF
>-|TRBJ2-7|TRBV6-1|-
TGTGCCAGCAGTGAACTTTTCAACAGCCCCTACGAGCAGTACTTC
CASSELFNSPYEQYF
>-|TRBJ2-5|TRBV27|TRBD2
TGTGCCAGCAGCCAAGGGACTAGACGCGCGCCCCAGTACTTC
CASSQGTRRAPQYF
>once|TRBJ1-1|TRBV7-9|-
TGTGCCAGCAGCTTCCCGAGCGGGGAGACTGAAGCTTTCTTT
CASSFPSGETEAFF
>-|TRBJ2-7|TRBV7-9|TRBD1
TGTGCCAGCTTCTCCTCCTTCATCCGGGACAGGCCCTACGAGCAGTACTTC
CASFSSFIRDRPYEQYF
>few|TRBJ1-4|TRBV7-9|-
TGTGCCAGCAGCTTATCAACAATGGGGGTAGGGGAAAAACTGTTTTTT
CASSLSTMGVGEKLFF
>-|TRBJ1-4|TRBV7-9|-
TGTGCCAGCAGATTTCCGGGGAATGAAAAACTGTTTTTT
CASRFPGNEKLFF
>-|TRBJ1-5|TRBV5-6|-
TGTGCCAGCAGCCCCGCAGGGGAGGGCAATCAGCCCCAGCATTTT
CASSPAGEGNQPQHF
>-|TRBJ2-1|TRBV7-9|TRBD1
TGTGCCAGCAGCAATCAGGGGGTAGGATACAATGAGCAGTTCTTC
CASSNQGVGYNEQFF
>-|TRBJ1-5|TRBV19|-
TGTGCCAGTAGTATTCAGATAAACTACAATAGCAATCAGCCCCAGCATTTT
CASSIQINYNSNQPQHF
>-|TRBJ1-1|TRBV19|-
TGTGCCGCTACCCATCGGGCGGGGTACACTGAAGCTTTCTTT
CAATHRAGYTEAFF
>once|TRBJ2-7|TRBV13|-
TGTGCCAGCAGCTTGGGGCGAAAGAGGTCCGAGCAGTACTTC
CASSLGRKRSEQYF
>-|TRBJ2-3|TRBV11-2|TRBD2
TGTGCCAGCAGCTTTGGGCTAGCGGGAGGACCAATAGGGGATACGCAGTATTTT
CASSFGLAGGPIGDTQYF
>-|TRBJ2-5|TRBV7-2|-
TGTGCCAGCAGCTTAGAATTCGCCTTGGGAGAGACCCAGTACTTC
CASSLEFALGETQYF
>-|TRBJ2-5|TRBV7-9|TRBD2
TGTGCCAGCAGCTTAGAGCGGGGAAAAGAGACCCAGTACTTC
CASSLERGKETQYF
>-|TRBJ1-6|TRBV19|-
TGTGCCAGTATCGACACAGGGAGCAATTCACCCCTCCACTTT
CASIDTGSNSPLHF
>-|TRBJ2-5|TRBV9|-
TGTGCCAGCAGCGTAGGCTTGGCATTCAAAGAGACCCAGTACTTC
CASSVGLAFKETQYF